This is a list of T cell receptor beta chains from one sample in a study of blood T cell repertoires in COVID-19. TCRdb keeps only in-frame clones here, not all; method: immunoSEQ multiplex PCR. This table has 65,000 to 90,000 clones, approximately 88% appearing once. The specimen sequenced was peripheral blood. The receptors shown here come from a man under 40 with acute or convalescent COVID-19. Both conserved end residues are part of each CDR3. The order of the fields is clone size, V gene, D gene, J gene, CDR3 length, CDR3 DNA, CDR3 protein. D genes are given only for firm matches. Only some rows state a clone size, as once, few, many or a class for expanded clones.

few	TRBV19	TRBD2	TRBJ2-7	14	TGTGCCAGTAGTATCGGCGGGAGGGCCGCCGAGCAGTACTTC	CASSIGGRAAEQYF
few	TRBV7-2	NA	TRBJ2-7	14	TGTGCCAGCAGCTTGTTAGCGGCCCACTACGAGCAGTACTTC	CASSLLAAHYEQYF
NA	TRBV7-2	NA	TRBJ2-3	15	TGTGCCAGCAGCCCCCAGTCAGGGGGCACAGATACGCAGTATTTT	CASSPQSGGTDTQYF
NA	TRBV20-1	NA	TRBJ2-7	12	TGCAGTGCTAGTAGCGGAAACTACGGGCAGTACTTC	CSASSGNYGQYF
few	TRBV14	TRBD2	TRBJ2-7	17	TGTGCCAGCAGTCCGGGACTAGCGGGAGAAGTGAGCTACGAGCAGTACTTC	CASSPGLAGEVSYEQYF
NA	TRBV15	TRBD2	TRBJ2-5	14	TGTGCCACTCGACTAGCGGGGATTCCAGAGACCCAGTACTTC	CATRLAGIPETQYF
NA	TRBV5-1	TRBD1	TRBJ1-1	16	TGCGCCAGCAGCCCAGTACAGGGGGCCCTGAACACTGAAGCTTTCTTT	CASSPVQGALNTEAFF
NA	TRBV4-2	NA	TRBJ2-3	17	TGTGCCAGCAGCCAATATGGGGGCACCGGGTTGGTAGATACGCAGTATTTT	CASSQYGGTGLVDTQYF
few	TRBV27	TRBD2	TRBJ2-1	15	TGTGCCAGCAGTTCCTCAGCGGGAGTCGTGGGAGAGCAGTTCTTC	CASSSSAGVVGEQFF
NA	TRBV29-1	NA	TRBJ1-1	13	TGCAGCGCCGCCCGACGGGGGGGGAATGAAGCTTTCTTT	CSAARRGGNEAFF
NA	TRBV6-1	NA	TRBJ2-7	11	TGTGCCAGCAGTGACCGCTACGAGCAGTACTTC	CASSDRYEQYF
NA	TRBV13	NA	TRBJ2-3	13	TGTGCCAGCAGCCGAACAGGGAGTCGGACGCAGTATTTT	CASSRTGSRTQYF
NA	TRBV10-1	TRBD2	TRBJ2-1	15	TGCGCCAGCAGCCCGGGACTAGCGACAGGGGATGAGCAGTTCTTC	CASSPGLATGDEQFF
NA	TRBV10-3	NA	TRBJ1-3	13	TGTGCCACAGCGGGGGAATCTGGAAACACCATATATTTT	CATAGESGNTIYF
medium-sized	TRBV18	NA	TRBJ2-7	14	TGTGCCAGCTCACCACCCGAGCGGAGCTACGAGCAGTACTTC	CASSPPERSYEQYF
NA	TRBV2	NA	TRBJ2-3	13	TGTGCCAGCAGTTGGGGGCCGTCAGATACGCAGTATTTT	CASSWGPSDTQYF
NA	TRBV6-2/TRBV6-3	TRBD1	TRBJ1-2	13	TGTGCCAGCAGCCCAAGGACAGGGTCCGGCTACACCTTC	CASSPRTGSGYTF
NA	TRBV19	NA	TRBJ1-5	14	TGTGCCAGTAGTATAGCCAGATCCAATCAGCCCCAGCATTTT	CASSIARSNQPQHF
NA	TRBV6-6	TRBD2	TRBJ2-7	16	TGTGCCAGCAGGCCTCACTTAGCGGGGCGAACCTACGAGCAGTACTTC	CASRPHLAGRTYEQYF
NA	TRBV4-1	TRBD2	TRBJ2-5	15	TGCGCCAGCAGCCAAGGCCCACTAGCGCAAGAGACCCAGTACTTC	CASSQGPLAQETQYF
NA	TRBV5-1	TRBD2	TRBJ2-5	17	TGCGCCAGCAGCCCCATAGTCCTAGCGGGAGGGCAAGAGACCCAGTACTTC	CASSPIVLAGGQETQYF
NA	TRBV6-5	NA	TRBJ1-5	15	TGTGCCAGCAGTAGGGACCAGGGAGGGAATCAGCCCCAGCATTTT	CASSRDQGGNQPQHF
few	TRBV28	TRBD2	TRBJ2-3	20	TGTGCCAGCACTCCCTTCTATGGGACTAGCGGGAGATCTGGATCAGATACGCAGTATTTT	CASTPFYGTSGRSGSDTQYF
NA	TRBV16	TRBD1	TRBJ2-7	14	TGTGCCAGCAGCCAATCCGGGACAGGGTACGAGCAGTACTTC	CASSQSGTGYEQYF
NA	TRBV5-6	NA	TRBJ2-7	12	TGTGCCAGCAGCTTGGGTGGCAGCGAGCAGTACTTC	CASSLGGSEQYF
once	TRBV25-1	TRBD1	TRBJ1-2	11	TGTGCCTGCTCGGGGACAGATGGCTACACCTTC	CACSGTDGYTF
NA	TRBV28	TRBD1	TRBJ1-4	15	TGTGCCAGCAGTTTCTCCGGGACAGCTAATGAAAAACTGTTTTTT	CASSFSGTANEKLFF
NA	TRBV6-2/TRBV6-3	NA	TRBJ2-7	13	TGTGCCAGCAGTTATCGTGAGGTTGGGGAGCAGTACTTC	CASSYREVGEQYF
NA	TRBV5-1	TRBD1	TRBJ2-5	16	TGCGCCAGCAGCATCACTCGGACAGGGACACAAGAGACCCAGTACTTC	CASSITRTGTQETQYF
NA	TRBV30	NA	TRBJ1-1	12	TGTGCCTGGAGAGGGGGAGACACTGAAGCTTTCTTT	CAWRGGDTEAFF
NA	TRBV4-3	NA	TRBJ1-1	16	TGCGCCAGCAGCCAACTTTCGACACTTATGAACACTGAAGCTTTCTTT	CASSQLSTLMNTEAFF
NA	TRBV5-1	TRBD1	TRBJ1-6	16	TGCGCCAGCAGCTTGGGGGGACAGGGCAGCAATTCACCCCTCCACTTT	CASSLGGQGSNSPLHF
NA	TRBV10-1	NA	TRBJ2-3	16	TGCGCCAGCAGCCCCGGTGGATCCCCTAGGTCCGATACGCAGTATTTT	CASSPGGSPRSDTQYF
NA	TRBV28	NA	TRBJ2-2	15	TGTGCCAGCAGTTCCTCAGGGGGGTTCACCGGGGAGCTGTTTTTT	CASSSSGGFTGELFF
NA	TRBV19	NA	TRBJ1-2	14	TGTGCCAGTAGTATGCTAGACGGCCGCCCCGGCTACACCTTC	CASSMLDGRPGYTF
NA	TRBV19	NA	TRBJ2-6	17	TGTGCCAGTAGGGAGGCGGGGACGACTGCTGGGGCCAACGTCCTGACTTTC	CASREAGTTAGANVLTF
NA	TRBV11-3	NA	TRBJ2-1	15	TGTGCCAGCAGCTTGACGGGAGTCACCCACAATGAGCAGTTCTTC	CASSLTGVTHNEQFF
NA	TRBV7-9	NA	TRBJ2-2	15	TGTGCCAGGGGGTCGGACAGACCAAACACCGGGGAGCTGTTTTTT	CARGSDRPNTGELFF
NA	TRBV5-1	TRBD1	TRBJ1-3	17	TGCGCCAGCAGCTCTGGAGACAGGGGGAGCTCTGGAAACACCATATATTTT	CASSSGDRGSSGNTIYF
NA	TRBV2	NA	TRBJ1-6	14	TGTGCCAGCGGCCCGGGACGGGGGGGTTCACCCCTCCACTTT	CASGPGRGGSPLHF